The clone carrying this T cell receptor beta chain was found many times. The antigen remains undetermined. This specimen comes from a study of T-cell memory formation after mild COVID-19. Study-level points and caveats: Researchers report contracting CD4+ clones mostly in CM and EM, with CD8+ clones in EMRA. Some clones that responded were present in memory (sampled pre-infection), which suggests cross-reactive memory joined.

This CDR3 contains 15 residues. With V trimmed by 2 bases and J by 2 bases, 5 bases remained unmatched. Germline values: CDR1 SGHRS, CDR2 YFSETQ. 5'RACE with constant-segment primers built TCRalpha and TCRbeta cDNA libraries with UMIs. TCRdb used MiXCR to reprocess the 5' RACE reads, holding one entry per CDR3 protein. The sample holds about 340,000 distinct CDR3 sequences, approximately 12% seen once. V gene TRBV5-1 combines with J gene TRBJ2-7; TRBD2 agrees at 9 bases. Input material: PBMCs or a T cell subset sorted from them (not recorded which). The sequence came from a man younger than 35 who had mild COVID-19 (a few samples of this study predate the infection). Cell type and time point are not known. The CDR3 nucleotides read TGCGCCAGCAGCTTAGCGGGGGGCCAGCCCTACGAGCAGTACTTC. Amino acids: CASSLAGGQPYEQYF.